The 4 T cell receptor beta chains below come from one sample, sequenced in a study of blood T cell repertoires in COVID-19. Measured with immunoSEQ multiplex PCR; TCRdb has only the in-frame clones, and not every one. The table includes about 110,000 clones, approximately 85% detected once. Sequencing was carried out using peripheral blood. These receptors were taken from a woman in her sixties or seventies with acute or convalescent COVID-19.

V gene TRBV28 combines with J gene TRBJ2-2, with 8 bases lining up with TRBD2. The trim removed 8 bases at V and 6 bases at J, leaving 2 bases unmatched. This CDR3 spans 12 amino acids. Germline V gene sequence: CDR1 MDHEN, CDR2 SYDVKM. The CDR3 is CASCGGPGELFF. As DNA, the CDR3 is TGTGCCAGCTGCGGGGGGCCCGGGGAGCTGTTTTTT.

The CDR3 region has the DNA TGTGCCAGCAGCCCCCGCAGACAGGGTGGGTCCTACGAGCAGTACTTC. It is translated as CASSPRRQGGSYEQYF. The rearrangement uses TRBV5-6 and TRBJ2-7, with 7 bases fitting TRBD1. CDR1 is SGHDT and CDR2 is YYEEEE in the germline V gene. V trimming: 4 bases; J trimming: 1 base; junction bases outside the gene matches: 11. This CDR3 has 16 amino acids.

J is TRBJ1-4 and V is TRBV7-6; 8 bases align to TRBD1. The J segment lost 6 bases and the V segment lost 5 bases, leaving 5 bases of the junction unmatched. The germline CDR1 and CDR2 sequences are SGHVS and FNYEAQ. The CDR3 covers 14 residues. This CDR3 reads CASSPGTGYEKLFF. CDR3 nucleotide sequence: TGTGCCAGCAGCCCTGGGACAGGTTATGAAAAACTGTTTTTT.

This clone was found once. The chain uses TRBV6-2 or TRBV6-3 and TRBJ1-1, with 8 bases lining up with TRBD1. Germline CDR1 and CDR2: MNHEY and SVGEGT. CDR3 length: 15 amino acids. V shed 4 bases and J 4 bases; nucleotides not matched to a gene: 8. The CDR3 nucleotides read TGTGCCAGCAGTTCCAGGGGGCGCGGGGCCACTGAAGCTTTCTTT. Translating gives CASSSRGRGATEAFF.